The 21 T cell receptor beta chains reported below all come from one sample, sequenced in a study of regulatory T cells in long-lasting Graves disease. iRepertoire HTBI primers and Arm-PCR of CDR3 regions built TCR beta libraries. TCRdb called the multiplex PCR reads again in MiXCR, with one record for every CDR3 protein. This table holds about 440,000 distinct CDR3 sequences, about a sixth found once. Time point: newly diagnosed GD, antithyroid drugs for less than 3 months. After RNA was extracted from PBMCs, the TCR library was made from it. The sample was also linked to a second study, of T cells in Graves' hyperthyroidism and ophthalmopathy.

The material was peripheral blood mononuclear cells (PBMCs), obtained at new diagnosis, from a patient treated with antithyroid drugs. These receptor sequences come from a woman between 18 and 29 years old with Graves disease.

This clonotype was observed many times. The gene calls are TRBV20-1 and TRBJ2-3; D remains unclear. Germline values: CDR1 DFQATT, CDR2 SNEGSKA (reference sequence). The CDR3 is 15 residues long. V shed 0 bases and J shed 2 bases, with 12 bases lying between them. The CDR3 reads CSARDPRFDTDTQYF. The CDR3 region has the DNA TGCAGTGCTAGAGATCCCCGGTTTGACACAGATACGCAGTATTTT.

This clonotype showed up just a few times. The V call is TRBV11-3, the J call TRBJ2-2, with 13 bases identical to TRBD2. The CDR3 totals 17 residues. The V gene end was trimmed by 5 bases and the J gene end by 3 bases; junction bases not matched to a gene: 6. Germline-derived CDR1 and CDR2 are SGHNT and YENEEA. This CDR3 is CASSKTSGRPDTGELFF. Written as DNA, the CDR3 is TGTGCCAGCAGCAAGACTAGCGGGAGGCCAGACACCGGGGAGCTGTTTTTT.

A few counts support this clonotype. The chain links TRBV2 to TRBJ1-2; D is possibly TRBD1 (5 bases). The CDR3 contains 13 residues. The V and J ends lost 4 bases and 6 bases respectively, with 12 bases between them. The V gene's germline CDR1 is SNHLY and CDR2 FYNNEI. DNA of the CDR3: TGTGCCAGCAGTGCGGGACGGACTGATGGCTACACCTTC. Residues: CASSAGRTDGYTF.

V gene TRBV29-1 combines with J gene TRBJ2-4, with 8 bases fitting TRBD2. Germline V gene data show CDR1 as SQVTM and CDR2 as ANQGSEA. With V trimmed by 7 bases and J by 8 bases, 13 bases remained unmatched. The CDR3 covers 14 residues. This CDR3 reads CSARRTSLTDIQYF. The CDR3 region has the DNA TGCAGCGCCCGACGGACTAGCTTGACTGACATTCAGTACTTC.

The chain couples TRBV12-3 or TRBV12-4 to TRBJ2-7, with no clear D. This CDR3 region has 14 residues. Trimming removed 3 bases at V and 0 bases at J, with 9 bases between. Written as DNA, the CDR3 is TGTGCCAGCAGTTTCCGGGCCCACTCCTACGAGCAGTACTTC. It yields the protein CASSFRAHSYEQYF.

The genes are TRBV10-2 and TRBJ2-7, with TRBD2 matching 7 bases. The CDR3 length is 14 residues. Germline loops: CDR1 WSHSY, CDR2 SAAADI. V shed 4 bases and J 3 bases; nucleotides not matched to a gene: 6. CDR3 DNA: TGCGCCAGCAGTGGGACTAGTGGGAACTACGAGCAGTACTTC. Translating it yields CASSGTSGNYEQYF.

There are many counts of this clonotype. Here the CDR3 reads CASSLQVGGTDTQYF. The CDR3 DNA is TGTGCCAGCAGCTTACAGGTGGGAGGCACAGATACGCAGTATTTT. The chain has TRBV7-3 and TRBJ2-3, with a possible D match to TRBD2 (5 bases). Trimming took 2 bases from V and 1 from J, leaving 10 bases between them. The CDR3 extends over 15 amino acids. Germline CDR1 is SGHTA and CDR2 is FQGTGA.

On this clonotype itself: Being one base from a much bigger clone, this may be a read error. The chain combines TRBV6-1 with TRBJ1-2; D not certain. The germline CDR1 and CDR2 sequences are MNHNS and SASEGT. This CDR3 region has 15 residues. The CDR3 nucleotides read TGTGCCAGCGGTGATACGGGTCGGCTTAACTATGGCTACACCTTC. Protein sequence: CASGDTGRLNYGYTF.

This clonotype showed up just a few times. The chain joins TRBV29-1 to TRBJ1-2, with 7 bases matching TRBD1. The CDR3 loop spans 12 amino acids. The V gene end was trimmed by 4 bases and the J gene end by 4 bases; junction bases not matched to a gene: 3. Germline lookup yields CDR1 SQVTM and CDR2 ANQGSEA. The CDR3 DNA reads as TGCAGCGTTGTGACAGGGCGCTATGGCTACACCTTC. This sequence encodes CSVVTGRYGYTF.

This clonotype was observed a handful of times. V gene TRBV5-1 combines with J gene TRBJ1-2, with no clear D. Looked up from germline, CDR1 is SGHRS and CDR2 is YFSETQ. V lost 2 bases to trimming and J lost 6 bases, with 17 bases between them. The CDR3 sequence is 15 residues long. The CDR3 reads CASSLESPEVDGYTF. CDR3 DNA sequence: TGCGCCAGCAGCTTAGAGAGCCCGGAGGTTGATGGCTACACCTTC. The variable domain in full, with the rest retrieved from reference TRBV5-1 and TRBJ1-2, is KAGVTQTPRYLIKTRGQQVTLSCSPISGHRSVSWYQQTPGQGLQFLFEYFSETQRNKGNFPGRFSGRQFSNSRSEMNVSTLELGDSALYLCASSLESPEVDGYTFGSGTRLTVV.

The genes are TRBV18 and TRBJ2-4, with D possibly being TRBD2 (5 bases). Germline-derived CDR1 and CDR2 are KGHSH and LQKENI. The V end was cut by 6 bases, the J end by 6 bases, with 15 bases between. The CDR3 consists of 14 residues. The CDR3 spells CASSTPRELNIQYF. The CDR3 coding sequence is TGTGCCAGCTCGACACCAAGGGAGCTAAACATTCAGTACTTC.

The chain carries TRBV29-1 and TRBJ2-6; weak D call: TRBD2 (6 bases). Per germline, CDR1 SQVTM and CDR2 ANQGSEA. Deletions cut 6 bases from V and 0 bases from J, with 18 bases between. CDR3 length: 17 residues. DNA of the CDR3: TGCAGCGTGGTAACCGGGACTTCCGCCTCTGGGGCCAACGTCCTGACTTTC. Translation gives CSVVTGTSASGANVLTF. The full variable domain, with the rest looked up from reference TRBV29-1 and TRBJ2-6, is SAVISQKPSRDICQRGTSLTIQCQVDSQVTMMFWYRQQPGQSLTLIATANQGSEATYESGFVIDKFPISRPNLTFSTLTVSNMSPEDSSIYLCSVVTGTSASGANVLTFGAGSRLTVL.

This clonotype has ten or more counts. The genes are TRBV2 and TRBJ1-5; D is unresolved. Trimming removed 2 bases at V and 4 bases at J, with 9 bases between. This CDR3 has 14 residues. Germline lookup yields CDR1 SNHLY and CDR2 FYNNEI. CDR3: CASSESRGNQPQHF. In DNA, the CDR3 is TGTGCCAGCAGTGAAAGCCGGGGAAATCAGCCCCAGCATTTT.

The rearrangement links TRBV20-1 to TRBJ2-7; D unresolved. This CDR3 has 14 amino acids. V gave up 6 bases and J gave up 0 bases, with 15 bases separating them. Germline CDR1 and CDR2: DFQATT and SNEGSKA (reference sequence). The DNA for the CDR3 is TGCAGTGCCATCGGCAGACTTGTCTCCTACGAGCAGTACTTC. This codes for CSAIGRLVSYEQYF.

The chain joins TRBV5-4 to TRBJ1-4; D gene uncertain. The CDR3 has 11 amino acids. Trimming left V 0 bases short and J 10 bases short, with 4 bases between. The germline V gene encodes CDR1 SGHNT and CDR2 YYREEE (reference sequence). CDR3 in amino acids: CASSLEGKLFF. In nucleotides, the CDR3 is TGTGCCAGCAGCTTGGAGGGAAAACTGTTTTTT.

This clonotype was counted at least ten times. The J gene is TRBJ2-3, the V gene TRBV7-6; 9 nucleotides align to TRBD2. The CDR3 totals 16 residues. Germline CDR1 reads SGHVS; CDR2 reads FNYEAQ. V trimming: 1 base; J trimming: 5 bases; junction bases outside the gene matches: 7. The CDR3 nucleotides read TGTGCCAGCAGCTTAGAAGTAGCGGGAGAGGTAGATACGCAGTATTTT. This gives the protein CASSLEVAGEVDTQYF.

On this clonotype: A much more abundant neighbour one base away suggests this may be a read error. DNA for the CDR3: TGTGCCAGCAGCTTAGATGGACTTAACACCGGGGAGCCGTTTTTT. As protein: CASSLDGLNTGEPFF. The rearrangement links TRBV7-9 to TRBJ2-2, with D possibly being TRBD2 (5 bases). The CDR3 is made up of 15 amino acids. Germline V gene data show CDR1 as SEHNR and CDR2 as FQNEAQ (reference sequence).

This clonotype was detected only a few times. This chain uses TRBV19 with TRBJ2-3; 8 nucleotides align to TRBD2. The J segment lost 0 bases and the V segment lost 7 bases, leaving 6 bases of the junction unmatched. Germline-derived CDR1 and CDR2 are LNHDA and SQIVND (reference sequence). This CDR3 region has 15 residues. CDR3 nucleotide sequence: TGTGCCAGTAAACGACTAGCGACTAGCACAGATACGCAGTATTTT. Translating it yields CASKRLATSTDTQYF. Full variable domain (rest looked up from reference TRBV19 and TRBJ2-3): DGGITQSPKYLFRKEGQNVTLSCEQNLNHDAMYWYRQDPGQGLRLIYYSQIVNDFQKGDIAEGYSVSREKKESFPLTVTSAQKNPTAFYLCASKRLATSTDTQYFGPGTRLTVL.

This clonotype was recorded many times. V usage is TRBV12-3 or TRBV12-4 and J usage is TRBJ2-7; 14 positions match TRBD2. CDR3 size: 14 residues. V lost 6 bases, J lost 5 bases, and 3 bases stayed unmatched. CDR3 in amino acids: CASRTSGRGDEQYF. CDR3 sequence (DNA): TGTGCCAGCAGGACTAGCGGGAGGGGGGACGAGCAGTACTTC.

The chain combines TRBV6-1 with TRBJ2-7; no definite D call. With 5 bases removed from V and 3 bases from J, the gap between germline ends came to 11 bases. The V gene's germline CDR1 is MNHNS and CDR2 SASEGT. The CDR3 has 13 amino acids. This CDR3 is CASSTSKGYEQYF. CDR3 DNA sequence: TGTGCCAGCAGTACCTCCAAGGGCTACGAGCAGTACTTC.

This clonotype was seen at least ten times. The CDR3 DNA reads TGTGCCAGCAGCTTCGGCGGGAGGGACTACGAGCAGTACTTC. Its translation: CASSFGGRDYEQYF. The V and J genes are TRBV11-2 and TRBJ2-7; 9 bases match TRBD2. This CDR3 spans 14 amino acids. Trimming removed 3 bases from V and 3 bases from J; junction bases left unmatched: 3. Germline V gene data show CDR1 as SGHAT and CDR2 as FQNNGV.